These T cell receptor beta chains were read from a single sample in a study of cytomegalovirus exposure and HLA in healthy donors. Profiled with immunoSEQ multiplex PCR; TCRdb holds only in-frame clones, not every one. In the table there are some 120,000 clones, approximately 69% of which are singletons. Material: PBMCs. These receptors came from a man aged 35 to 55 in good health and CMV-seropositive. Both conserved end residues are part of each CDR3. The order of the fields is D gene, clone size, V gene, CDR3 length, J gene, CDR3 DNA, CDR3 protein. The D gene is left open where the match is weak. A clone size is listed for some rows: how often the clone was seen (once, few, many), or a class if it is expanded.

D: .; size: few; V: TRBV10-3; length: 13; J: TRBJ1-1; DNA: TGTGCCATCAGTGAGATTAGAGGTGCTGAAGCTTTCTTT; CDR3: CAISEIRGAEAFF
D: .; size: .; V: TRBV28; length: 12; J: TRBJ1-2; DNA: TGTGCCAGCAGTTTCAACAGCTATGGCTACACCTTC; CDR3: CASSFNSYGYTF
D: TRBD2; size: .; V: TRBV2; length: 10; J: TRBJ2-7; DNA: TGTGCCACCTCGGGGAGGGTAGAGTACTTC; CDR3: CATSGRVEYF
D: .; size: .; V: TRBV25-1; length: 14; J: TRBJ2-2; DNA: TGTGCCAGCAGGGCCAATTCGAACACCGGGGAGCTGTTTTTT; CDR3: CASRANSNTGELFF
D: .; size: once; V: TRBV28; length: 12; J: TRBJ2-3; DNA: TGTGCCAGCAGTGACCCAGATTGGAGTGAATATTTT; CDR3: CASSDPDWSEYF
D: TRBD1; size: few; V: TRBV5-1; length: 15; J: TRBJ2-7; DNA: TGCGCCAGCTACCCCCATCAGGGGGCGGTATACGAGCAGTACTTC; CDR3: CASYPHQGAVYEQYF
D: .; size: .; V: TRBV5-1; length: 15; J: TRBJ2-5; DNA: TGCGCCAGCAGCTTGGAGGATGGGCGCGAGGAGACCCAGTACTTC; CDR3: CASSLEDGREETQYF
D: .; size: .; V: TRBV5-1; length: 13; J: TRBJ2-7; DNA: TGCGCCAGCAGCTTGACAGGCTCAGGGGAGCAGTACTTC; CDR3: CASSLTGSGEQYF
D: TRBD1; size: .; V: TRBV5-1; length: 17; J: TRBJ1-1; DNA: TGCGCCAGCAGCTTGGCCTGGGGACGGACAGGAGACACTGAAGCTTTCTTT; CDR3: CASSLAWGRTGDTEAFF
D: TRBD1; size: .; V: TRBV11-2; length: 16; J: TRBJ1-2; DNA: TGTGCCAGCAGCTTAGAAGGGGGCGTCCCATGGTATGGCTACACCTTC; CDR3: CASSLEGGVPWYGYTF
D: TRBD2; size: .; V: TRBV9; length: 14; J: TRBJ2-5; DNA: TGTGCCAGCAGCGCAGGAGGCGGGGGAGAGACCCAGTACTTC; CDR3: CASSAGGGGETQYF
D: TRBD2; size: .; V: TRBV18; length: 15; J: TRBJ2-7; DNA: TGTGCCAGCTCCCCAGGGCTAGCGGGAGTCTACGAGCAGTACTTC; CDR3: CASSPGLAGVYEQYF
D: .; size: .; V: TRBV6-6; length: 13; J: TRBJ1-4; DNA: TGTGCCAGCAAATACAGGAACGATGAAAAACTGTTTTTT; CDR3: CASKYRNDEKLFF
D: TRBD1; size: .; V: TRBV5-1; length: 16; J: TRBJ1-1; DNA: TGCGCCAGCAGCCCCTGGGAACAGGGGATGAACACTGAAGCTTTCTTT; CDR3: CASSPWEQGMNTEAFF
D: .; size: .; V: TRBV6-6; length: 16; J: TRBJ2-1; DNA: TGTGCCAGCACCCTACGGGCGGGGAGCTCCTACAATGAGCAGTTCTTC; CDR3: CASTLRAGSSYNEQFF
D: .; size: .; V: TRBV7-2; length: 14; J: TRBJ1-5; DNA: TGTGCCAGCAGCCCGAGGGGGGGAGGCCAGCCCCAGCATTTT; CDR3: CASSPRGGGQPQHF
D: .; size: .; V: TRBV19; length: 13; J: TRBJ1-5; DNA: TGTGCCAGTACTTTAGCTATCAATCAGCCCCAGCATTTT; CDR3: CASTLAINQPQHF
D: .; size: once; V: TRBV28; length: 16; J: TRBJ1-4; DNA: TGTGCCAGCAGTTTTGGGGGGGCTCTTGAAAATGAAAAACTGTTTTTT; CDR3: CASSFGGALENEKLFF
D: TRBD1; size: .; V: TRBV2; length: 14; J: TRBJ1-4; DNA: TGTGCCAGCAGAGAGACAGGGGGGACAGAAAAACTGTTTTTT; CDR3: CASRETGGTEKLFF
D: .; size: .; V: TRBV7-2; length: 11; J: TRBJ1-1; DNA: TGTGCCAGCAGCTTGAACGGTGAAGCTTTCTTT; CDR3: CASSLNGEAFF
D: .; size: .; V: TRBV6-5; length: 11; J: TRBJ2-7; DNA: TGTGCCAGCAGTTATAGTAACGAGCAGTACTTC; CDR3: CASSYSNEQYF
D: .; size: few; V: TRBV11-2; length: 16; J: TRBJ2-2; DNA: TGTGCCAGCAGCCCAACGGGGGGCCCCTCCTCCGGGGAGCTGTTTTTT; CDR3: CASSPTGGPSSGELFF
D: TRBD1; size: .; V: TRBV6-6; length: 16; J: TRBJ1-5; DNA: TGTGCCAGCAGTTACACCGGGACAGGTGAGAATCAGCCCCAGCATTTT; CDR3: CASSYTGTGENQPQHF
D: TRBD1; size: .; V: TRBV6-5; length: 15; J: TRBJ1-6; DNA: TGTGCCAGCAGTTACGGACAGGGGGATAATTCACCCCTCCACTTT; CDR3: CASSYGQGDNSPLHF
D: .; size: .; V: TRBV5-1; length: 14; J: TRBJ2-5; DNA: TGCGCCACTAATACAGGGGGGGCCCAAGAGACCCAGTACTTC; CDR3: CATNTGGAQETQYF
D: TRBD1; size: .; V: TRBV30; length: 15; J: TRBJ1-5; DNA: TGTGCCTGGAGTTGGGTTGGGACAGGGAATCAGCCCCAGCATTTT; CDR3: CAWSWVGTGNQPQHF
D: .; size: .; V: TRBV18; length: 15; J: TRBJ2-7; DNA: TGTGCCAGCTCACCCGGTAACGGTGACTCCTACGAGCAGTACTTC; CDR3: CASSPGNGDSYEQYF
D: .; size: .; V: TRBV11-1; length: 15; J: TRBJ2-7; DNA: TGTGCCAGCAGTCGTCGACTGGGGGGAACTTACGAGCAGTACTTC; CDR3: CASSRRLGGTYEQYF
D: TRBD1; size: many; V: TRBV19; length: 15; J: TRBJ1-5; DNA: TGTGCCAGTACTCTGGACAGGGCAAGCAATCAGCCCCAGCATTTT; CDR3: CASTLDRASNQPQHF
D: .; size: .; V: TRBV30; length: 13; J: TRBJ2-2; DNA: TGTGCCTGGAGTCCCGGGAACACCGGGGAGCTGTTTTTT; CDR3: CAWSPGNTGELFF
D: TRBD2; size: .; V: TRBV30; length: 14; J: TRBJ2-1; DNA: TGTGCCTGGAGTGGTCTAGCGGGAGCCAATGAGCAGTTCTTC; CDR3: CAWSGLAGANEQFF
D: TRBD2; size: .; V: TRBV28; length: 13; J: TRBJ2-7; DNA: TGTGCCAGCAGCTACGGGAGGAACTACGAGCAGTACTTC; CDR3: CASSYGRNYEQYF
D: .; size: few; V: TRBV2; length: 11; J: TRBJ1-1; DNA: TGTGCCAGCAGACAGAACACTGAAGCTTTCTTT; CDR3: CASRQNTEAFF
D: .; size: .; V: TRBV5-1; length: 15; J: TRBJ2-5; DNA: TGCGCCAGCAGCCGAATACTAGCCGAACAAGAGACCCAGTACTTC; CDR3: CASSRILAEQETQYF
D: .; size: .; V: TRBV21-1; length: 17; J: TRBJ1-5; DNA: TGTGCCAGCAGCAAAAGAGGGCGGAACCATAGCAATCAGCCCCAGCATTTT; CDR3: CASSKRGRNHSNQPQHF
D: .; size: .; V: TRBV6-6; length: 14; J: TRBJ1-5; DNA: TGTGCCAGCAGCACCACAGGAGGCAATCAGCCCCAGCATTTT; CDR3: CASSTTGGNQPQHF
D: .; size: .; V: TRBV6-5; length: 12; J: TRBJ2-7; DNA: TGTGCCAGCAGTTACGCAGGGGACGAGCAGTACTTC; CDR3: CASSYAGDEQYF
D: TRBD2; size: .; V: TRBV4-1; length: 15; J: TRBJ2-5; DNA: TGCGCCAGCAGCCGGCCCGGGGCGGGAGTAGAGACCCAGTACTTC; CDR3: CASSRPGAGVETQYF
D: .; size: .; V: TRBV5-4; length: 16; J: TRBJ1-1; DNA: TGTGCCAGCAGCTTGGGGGGCCCCACTGGGTCGACTGAAGCTTTCTTT; CDR3: CASSLGGPTGSTEAFF
D: TRBD1; size: .; V: TRBV5-8; length: 14; J: TRBJ1-5; DNA: TGTGCCACTGGGACAGGGGACCCCAATCAGCCCCAGCATTTT; CDR3: CATGTGDPNQPQHF
D: .; size: .; V: TRBV28; length: 15; J: TRBJ1-5; DNA: TGTGCCAGCAGACCCGGGACTCCGTGGAATCAGCCCCAGCATTTT; CDR3: CASRPGTPWNQPQHF
D: TRBD1; size: .; V: TRBV19; length: 20; J: TRBJ1-5; DNA: TGTGCCAGTAGTGCGATAAGGGACGACAGGGCGATAACTAGCAATCAGCCCCAGCATTTT; CDR3: CASSAIRDDRAITSNQPQHF
D: TRBD1; size: few; V: TRBV27; length: 15; J: TRBJ1-2; DNA: TGTGCCAGCAGTCTGTCAGGGGGCTCCACTGGGGGCTACACCTTC; CDR3: CASSLSGGSTGGYTF
D: .; size: .; V: TRBV27; length: 16; J: TRBJ1-1; DNA: TGTGCCAGCAGTTTAATCCCGGGGGGCCCGAACACTGAAGCTTTCTTT; CDR3: CASSLIPGGPNTEAFF
D: TRBD1; size: .; V: TRBV7-9; length: 16; J: TRBJ2-7; DNA: TGTTCCAGCAGCCGGTGGGACAGTTTGGCCTCCTACGAGCAGTACTTC; CDR3: CSSSRWDSLASYEQYF
D: TRBD2; size: .; V: TRBV5-1; length: 15; J: TRBJ2-7; DNA: TGCGCCAGCAGCTTGGGACTGACTAGCCGCTACGAGCAGTACTTC; CDR3: CASSLGLTSRYEQYF
D: TRBD1; size: few; V: TRBV25-1; length: 14; J: TRBJ2-1; DNA: TGTGCCAGCAGGGGGACAGGGCGGCTCAATGAGCAGTTCTTC; CDR3: CASRGTGRLNEQFF
D: .; size: .; V: TRBV6-5; length: 14; J: TRBJ2-2; DNA: TGTGCCAGCGGGTCGCGGGCCGACACCGGGGAGCTGTTTTTT; CDR3: CASGSRADTGELFF